Each of the 9 T cell receptor beta chains below was sequenced from the same sample in a study of blood T cells in healthy people across ages. A second about 7 to 12 cycle PCR used barcoded and J-beta primers. TCRdb re-analysed the 5' RACE reads in MiXCR, keeping a single row per CDR3 protein. The data contain some 1.6 million distinct CDR3 sequences, roughly 32% of them seen just once; the ten biggest clones take up about 10%. The source material was blood. The receptors were gathered from a woman in her twenties or thirties in good health.

This chain joins TRBV7-9 and TRBJ1-2; tentatively, D is TRBD1 (5 bases). In germline, CDR1 is SEHNR, CDR2 FQNEAQ (reference sequence). V dropped 5 bases and J dropped 3 bases, with 13 bases sitting between them. CDR3 length: 14 residues. The CDR3 DNA reads TGTGCCAGCAGCCCGGACAAAGGAGACTATGGCTACACCTTC. As protein: CASSPDKGDYGYTF.

V usage is TRBV29-1 and J usage is TRBJ1-1; 9 bases are shared with TRBD1. V trimming: 5 bases; J trimming: 10 bases; junction bases outside the gene matches: 5. Germline V gene sequence: CDR1 SQVTM, CDR2 ANQGSEA. The CDR3 has 11 residues. The CDR3 nucleotides read TGCAGCGTTATGAGACAGGGGGGAGCTTTCTTT. Translating gives CSVMRQGGAFF.

This clonotype was found a few times. The rearrangement joins TRBV5-1 to TRBJ1-1; no reliable D call. The CDR3 has 13 residues. The V and J ends lost 5 bases and 5 bases respectively, with 13 bases between them. CDR1 and CDR2 from the germline V gene are SGHRS and YFSETQ. CDR3: CASRMELLTEAFF. DNA of the CDR3: TGCGCCAGCAGGATGGAGCTTCTAACTGAAGCTTTCTTT.

The chain recombines TRBV10-1 with TRBJ2-1, with TRBD1 matching over 7 bases. CDR3 length equals 16 residues. Trimming took 4 bases from V and 5 from J; bases not matched to a gene: 11. Germline V gene data show CDR1 as WNHNN and CDR2 as SYGVQD (reference sequence). The CDR3 sequence: CASSARTGDTDNEQFF. As DNA, the CDR3 is TGCGCCAGCAGTGCCCGGACAGGTGACACGGACAATGAGCAGTTCTTC.

At least ten counts were recorded for this clonotype. This chain joins TRBV15 and TRBJ1-5, with D perhaps TRBD1 (5 bases). From germline, CDR1 is LNHNV and CDR2 YYDKDF (reference sequence). V was trimmed by 5 bases and J by 1 base, leaving 18 bases between them. The CDR3 is 17 residues long. This CDR3 is CATSAGRLGGSNQPQHF. The CDR3 coding sequence is TGTGCCACCAGCGCGGGTCGTCTCGGGGGAAGCAATCAGCCCCAGCATTTT.

The chain carries TRBV20-1 and TRBJ1-1; 8 nucleotides align to TRBD1. Germline V CDR1 and CDR2: DFQATT, SNEGSKA (reference sequence). V lost 3 bases, J lost 12 bases, and 6 bases stayed unmatched. This CDR3 has 11 residues. The CDR3 DNA sequence: TGCAGTGCTAGCCCGGGACAGGCGACTTTCTTT. Amino acid sequence: CSASPGQATFF.

This clonotype has a handful of counts. The V and J genes are TRBV11-2 and TRBJ2-5; D is unresolved. The ends were cut back, 3 bases at V and 5 bases at J, with 10 bases in the middle. Germline CDR1 SGHAT, CDR2 FQNNGV. The CDR3 consists of 13 residues. CDR3 loop: CASSFTGLETQYF. The CDR3 DNA reads TGTGCCAGCAGCTTTACGGGCCTGGAGACCCAGTACTTC.

On this clonotype: Relative to the germline gene, one junction end is altered; a read error may explain this. This chain connects TRBV5-4 to TRBJ2-1; 9 bases are shared with TRBD2. Germline V CDR1 and CDR2: SGHNT, YYREEE (reference sequence). The CDR3 is made up of 16 amino acids. In DNA, the CDR3 is TGTGCCAGCAGTTTGGGGAGTAGCGGGAGTAGAGATGAGCAGTTCTTC. Protein: CASSLGSSGSRDEQFF.

The chain combines TRBV29-1 with TRBJ1-1; TRBD1 matches 9 bases. V was pared by 8 bases and J by 1 base, with 11 bases of the junction left unmatched. Germline V lookup: CDR1 SQVTM, CDR2 ANQGSEA. The CDR3 contains 15 residues. CDR3 in DNA: TGCAGCATACCGGGACAGGGTCGGAGGAACACTGAAGCTTTCTTT. Translation gives CSIPGQGRRNTEAFF.